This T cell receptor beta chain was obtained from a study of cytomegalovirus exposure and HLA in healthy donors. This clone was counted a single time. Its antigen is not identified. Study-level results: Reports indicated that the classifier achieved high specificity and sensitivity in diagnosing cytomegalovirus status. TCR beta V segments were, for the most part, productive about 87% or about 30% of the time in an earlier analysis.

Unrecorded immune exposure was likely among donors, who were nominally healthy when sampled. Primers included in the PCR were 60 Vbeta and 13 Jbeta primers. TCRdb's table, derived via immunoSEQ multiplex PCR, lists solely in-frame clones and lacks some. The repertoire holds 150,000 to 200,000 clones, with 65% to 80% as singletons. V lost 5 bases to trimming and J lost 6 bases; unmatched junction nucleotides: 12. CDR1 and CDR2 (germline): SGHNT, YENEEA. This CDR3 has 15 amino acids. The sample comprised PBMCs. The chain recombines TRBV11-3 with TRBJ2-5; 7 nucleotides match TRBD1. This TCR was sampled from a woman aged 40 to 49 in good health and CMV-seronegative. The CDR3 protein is CASSPRTGAVQTQYF. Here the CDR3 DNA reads TGTGCCAGCAGCCCCCGGACAGGTGCGGTACAGACCCAGTACTTC.